This T cell receptor beta chain was captured by sequencing in a study of blood T cell repertoires in COVID-19. Profiling relied on immunoSEQ multiplex PCR, and the TCRdb table lists in-frame clones only, not all of them. The repertoire holds roughly 500,000 clones, 89% seen once, with 0.75% to 0.9% in the top ten. The CDR3 length is 16 residues. Germline CDR1 MNHEY, CDR2 SVGAGI. With 4 bases removed from V and 0 bases from J, the gap between germline ends came to 13 bases. This chain links TRBV6-5 with TRBJ2-1; no firm D call. This clonotype was obtained from a young man with COVID-19, enrolled during active disease. Sequenced: peripheral blood. Here the CDR3 DNA reads TGTGCCAGCAGTTCCCCCGGTGAGAGCTCCTACAATGAGCAGTTCTTC. The encoded protein is CASSSPGESSYNEQFF.